Sequencing of this T cell receptor (beta chain) was carried out in a study of blood T cell repertoires in COVID-19. The repertoire was sequenced with immunoSEQ multiplex PCR; TCRdb's copy has only in-frame clones and lacks some. The sample comprises hundreds of thousands of clones, 70% to 90% of which are singletons, and less than 9% rests with the top ten. The TCR was taken from a woman between 45 and 65 years old with COVID-19, enrolled during active disease. Sequenced input: peripheral blood.

The DNA for the CDR3 is TGTGCCAGCAGTTTACGGGGGTATGAGCAGTTCTTC. Translation gives CASSLRGYEQFF. The chain recombines TRBV28 with TRBJ2-1; D is perhaps TRBD2 (6 bases). CDR1 and CDR2 (germline): MDHEN, SYDVKM. The V end was cut by 2 bases, the J end by 8 bases, with 7 bases between. The CDR3 is 12 residues long.